The 15 T cell receptor beta chains given below trace back to one sample, sequenced in a study of shared clonotypes between healthy human individuals. Only in-frame clones appear in the TCRdb table, and some are missing; sequencing was by immunoSEQ multiplex PCR. The sample lists hundreds of thousands of clones; about 80% were seen once. The sample comprised memory CD4+ T cells sorted from blood. The subset denotes: CD45RA-negative fraction. The receptors were gathered from a young woman in good health.

As concerns this clone: This may come from a read error, since a much larger clone is one base off. This specimen includes other DNA sequences encoding the same CDR3. The genes are TRBV28 and TRBJ2-7; no clear D. The CDR3 covers 11 residues. Germline CDR1 reads MDHEN; CDR2 reads SYDVKM. Trimming removed 5 bases from V and 3 bases from J, with 5 bases in between. The CDR3 DNA is TGTGCCAGCAGTCGTCTCTACGAGCAGTACTTC. This translates into CASSRLYEQYF.

The rearrangement uses TRBV5-8 and TRBJ2-3; D is undetermined. Deletions cut 4 bases from V and 12 bases from J, with 6 bases between. The CDR3 runs to 9 residues. CDR1 and CDR2 (germline): SGHTS, YDEGEE. The CDR3 protein is CASSINQYF. In nucleotides, the CDR3 is TGTGCCAGCAGCATAAACCAGTATTTT.

V gene TRBV9 combines with J gene TRBJ2-1, with TRBD2 matching over 10 bases. The CDR3 covers 16 residues. Looked up from germline, CDR1 is SGDLS and CDR2 is YYNGEE. J lost 2 bases, V lost 4 bases, and 6 bases had no gene match. The CDR3, as DNA: TGTGCCAGCAGCCCGCCCGGGACTAGCGCCTACAATGAGCAGTTCTTC. Translation gives CASSPPGTSAYNEQFF.

Ten or more counts support this clone. The V gene is TRBV6-1, the J gene TRBJ2-2; no firm D call. From germline, CDR1 is MNHNS and CDR2 SASEGT. The CDR3 covers 15 residues. Deletions cut 4 bases from V and 4 bases from J, with 13 bases between. The chain's CDR3 is CASSVAEEGTGELFF. CDR3 DNA sequence: TGTGCCAGCAGTGTAGCCGAGGAAGGCACCGGGGAGCTGTTTTTT.

The chain recombines TRBV6-5 with TRBJ1-4; D unclear. The CDR3 has 13 amino acids. V was clipped by 8 bases and J by 15 bases, with 22 bases between them. Germline CDR1 MNHEY, CDR2 SVGAGI. CDR3 in DNA: TGTGCCAGCCGGGATAAGGTCCCCCTCCGGATGTTTTTT. This gives the protein CASRDKVPLRMFF.

On this clone: This may arise from a read error, as a much more abundant clone is one base away. Other DNA sequences in the sample encode the same CDR3. The genes are TRBV28 and TRBJ2-3, with no clear D. From germline, CDR1 is MDHEN and CDR2 SYDVKM. CDR3 length: 11 residues. Trimming pared 3 bases from V and 6 bases from J, leaving 4 bases between. CDR3 amino acids: CASSFRDTQYF. CDR3 bases: TGTGCCAGCAGTTTCAGGGATACGCAGTATTTT.

The V gene is TRBV11-2, the J gene TRBJ2-5, with D unresolved. This CDR3 has 15 amino acids. Germline V gene data show CDR1 as SGHAT and CDR2 as FQNNGV. V lost 5 bases to trimming and J lost 4 bases, with 17 bases between them. CDR3 sequence: CASSPPGEDRETQYF. CDR3 bases: TGTGCCAGCAGCCCCCCTGGGGAAGACCGAGAGACCCAGTACTTC.

The chain employs TRBV5-1 and TRBJ2-3; D is unclear. The CDR3 totals 16 residues. In germline, CDR1 is SGHRS, CDR2 YFSETQ. V lost 0 bases to trimming and J lost 0 bases, with 11 bases between them. CDR3 nucleotide sequence: TGCGCCAGCAGCTTGGACTTCCTAGGGAGCACAGATACGCAGTATTTT. Translating gives CASSLDFLGSTDTQYF. Looking up the rest from reference TRBV5-1 and TRBJ2-3 gives the full variable domain: KAGVTQTPRYLIKTRGQQVTLSCSPISGHRSVSWYQQTPGQGLQFLFEYFSETQRNKGNFPGRFSGRQFSNSRSEMNVSTLELGDSALYLCASSLDFLGSTDTQYFGPGTRLTVL.

This CDR3 reads CASSLGQRVNTGELFF. CDR3 DNA sequence: TGTGCCAGCAGCTTAGGCCAGCGGGTCAACACCGGGGAGCTGTTTTTT. The chain employs TRBV13 and TRBJ2-2, with D perhaps matching TRBD2 (6 bases). Trimming took 0 bases from V and 2 from J, leaving 10 bases between them. Germline V lookup: CDR1 PRHDT, CDR2 FYEKMQ (reference sequence). The CDR3 extends over 16 amino acids. Drawing the rest from reference TRBV13 and TRBJ2-2, the complete variable domain is AAGVIQSPRHLIKEKRETATLKCYPIPRHDTVYWYQQGPGQDPQFLISFYEKMQSDKGSIPDRFSAQQFSDYHSELNMSSLELGDSALYFCASSLGQRVNTGELFFGEGSRLTVL.

This clone was seen once. A much more abundant neighbour one base away suggests this may be a read error. This chain uses TRBV6-1 with TRBJ2-1; tentatively, D is TRBD2 (6 bases). CDR1 is MNHNS and CDR2 is SASEGT in the germline V gene. CDR3 length: 15 residues. The CDR3 coding sequence is TGTGCCAGCAGTGAATCGGGGGACCCGTACAGTGAGCAGTTCTTC. As protein: CASSESGDPYSEQFF.

This clone was detected only once. V gene TRBV7-9 combines with J gene TRBJ1-3; no clear D. This CDR3 spans 12 amino acids. CDR1 is SEHNR and CDR2 is FQNEAQ in the germline V gene (reference sequence). V dropped 11 bases and J dropped 4 bases, with 12 bases sitting between them. In DNA, the CDR3 is TGTGCCGGGGAGGTGTCGGGAAACACCATATATTTT. Protein product: CAGEVSGNTIYF.

There are a few counts of this clone. This chain connects TRBV2 to TRBJ1-3; the D gene is possibly TRBD1 (6 bases). V was shortened by 7 bases and J by 0 bases, with 13 bases between the two germline ends. This CDR3 comprises 15 residues. Germline CDR1 reads SNHLY; CDR2 reads FYNNEI. This chain's CDR3 is CASKLQGLSGNTIYF. The CDR3 nucleotides are TGTGCCAGCAAGTTGCAGGGGCTCTCTGGAAACACCATATATTTT.

The rearrangement joins TRBV29-1 to TRBJ1-3, with D uncertain. Germline CDR1 and CDR2: SQVTM and ANQGSEA. The CDR3 loop spans 12 amino acids. Trimming cost V 6 bases and J 4 bases, with 10 bases left between them. CDR3: CSVEGSGNTIYF. CDR3 sequence (DNA): TGCAGCGTGGAGGGATCCGGAAACACCATATATTTT.

This clone was detected once. This chain uses TRBV7-7 with TRBJ2-7; D not certain. The CDR3 is 15 amino acids. V was clipped by 2 bases and J by 2 bases, with 13 bases between them. The germline gives CDR1 SSHAT, CDR2 FNYEAQ (reference sequence). The CDR3 here is CASSLNWGTTYEQYF. CDR3 coding DNA: TGTGCCAGCAGCTTAAACTGGGGAACAACCTACGAGCAGTACTTC. The full variable domain, with the rest looked up from reference TRBV7-7 and TRBJ2-7, is GAGVSQSPRYKVTKRGQDVTLRCDPISSHATLYWYQQALGQGPEFLTYFNYEAQPDKSGLPSDRFSAERPEGSISTLTIQRTEQRDSAMYRCASSLNWGTTYEQYFGPGTRLTVT.

This clone was seen once. This chain joins TRBV6-6 and TRBJ2-7; 9 nucleotides line up with TRBD2. The trim removed 5 bases at V and 0 bases at J, leaving 8 bases unmatched. In germline, CDR1 is MNHNY, CDR2 SVGAGI (reference sequence). The length of the CDR3 is 16 residues. The CDR3 coding sequence is TGTGCCAGCAGTATAACCAGGACTAGCGTCTCCTACGAGCAGTACTTC. It encodes CASSITRTSVSYEQYF.